This TCR beta chain came from a study of beta chain features in type 1 diabetes. What was sequenced were expressed TCRB transcripts, since all of the isolated RNA had been reverse transcribed. Naive, central memory and regulatory T cell samples came to a mean of roughly 4 million reads. TCRdb keeps only in-frame clones here, not all; method: immunoSEQ multiplex PCR. The sample includes 300,000 to 350,000 clones, under 8.5% of them seen just once. This clone was observed a few times. Deletions cut 4 bases from V and 6 bases from J, with 12 bases between. Germline loops: CDR1 SGHTA, CDR2 FQGNSA. This CDR3 is built from 13 residues.

This receptor was identified in a woman aged 18-35 years in good health. This chain uses TRBV7-2 with TRBJ1-1, with D unresolved. The source material was central memory CD4+ T cells from blood. CDR3 coding DNA: TGTGCCAGCAGCTATAGAGGGCGCCCTGAAGCTTTCTTT. Amino acid sequence: CASSYRGRPEAFF.